Following are 9 T cell receptor beta chains from one sample sequenced in a study of identical twins. MiXCR, applied by TCRdb to the 5' RACE reads, yields one record per CDR3 protein. This sample has just over 500,000 distinct CDR3 sequences, with approximately 22% found just once. These records were also assigned to another study, of T cells expressing NK-cell markers.

Sample: CD4+ T cells sorted from blood. These receptors all come from a woman aged 18-29 years in good health.

This clonotype has more than one count but fewer than ten. CDR3 sequence (DNA): TGTGCCAGCACCCTCCGACGGGATACGCAGTATTTT. The encoded protein is CASTLRRDTQYF. The rearrangement uses TRBV12-3 or TRBV12-4 and TRBJ2-3, with unresolved D. The CDR3 is made up of 12 amino acids. With 7 bases removed from V and 6 bases from J, the gap between germline ends came to 11 bases.

The rearrangement links TRBV20-1 to TRBJ2-1, with unresolved D. V lost 3 bases and J 2 bases, leaving 11 bases between the germline ends. CDR1 DFQATT and CDR2 SNEGSKA come from the germline V gene (reference sequence). CDR3 length equals 14 residues. The CDR3 here is CSASNQPPYNEQFF. The DNA of the CDR3 is TGCAGTGCTAGTAACCAGCCCCCCTACAATGAGCAGTTCTTC.

The chain employs TRBV7-6 and TRBJ2-3; 7 positions agree with TRBD1. The CDR3 covers 13 residues. With V trimmed by 6 bases and J by 5 bases, 5 bases remained unmatched. CDR1 SGHVS and CDR2 FNYEAQ come from the germline V gene. In nucleotides, the CDR3 is TGTGCCAGCAGTTTAAACAGGGGAGATACGCAGTATTTT. Translating gives CASSLNRGDTQYF.

In this sample, this clonotype turned up a few times. This chain connects TRBV12-3 or TRBV12-4 to TRBJ2-1; 7 nucleotides line up with TRBD1. The CDR3 has 12 amino acids. The V gene end was trimmed by 5 bases and the J gene end by 8 bases; junction bases not matched to a gene: 3. The CDR3: CASSRDRDEQFF. The DNA of the CDR3 is TGTGCCAGCAGTAGAGACAGGGATGAGCAGTTCTTC.

The chain combines TRBV11-2 with TRBJ2-1, with 8 bases matching TRBD1. V lost 1 base to trimming and J lost 6 bases; unmatched junction nucleotides: 8. Germline CDR1 and CDR2: SGHAT and FQNNGV. This CDR3 is built from 16 residues. The CDR3 bases are TGTGCCAGCAGCTTAGGCGGGACAGGATCTCCCAATGAGCAGTTCTTC. Amino acid sequence: CASSLGGTGSPNEQFF.

The chain is built from TRBV27 and TRBJ2-2; D might be TRBD1 (5 bases). The germline V gene encodes CDR1 MNHEY and CDR2 SMNVEV (reference sequence). The V gene lost 7 bases and the J gene lost 9 bases, with 18 bases spanning the gap. The CDR3 is 14 residues long. The CDR3 sequence is CASTSPASGRELFF. Here the CDR3 DNA reads TGTGCCAGCACCTCCCCAGCATCAGGGAGGGAGCTGTTTTTT.

This clonotype was counted at least ten times. The chain carries TRBV6-5 and TRBJ1-2, with no clear D. The CDR3 loop spans 12 amino acids. Trimming stripped 4 bases from V and 4 bases from J, with 7 bases between. Germline V lookup: CDR1 MNHEY, CDR2 SVGAGI. CDR3: CASSSKGYGYTF. The CDR3 bases are TGTGCCAGCAGTTCCAAGGGCTATGGCTACACCTTC.

This clonotype turned up a few times. The rearrangement uses TRBV12-3 or TRBV12-4 and TRBJ1-1; D possibly corresponds to TRBD1 (6 bases). CDR3 length equals 14 residues. Trimming took 6 bases from V and 0 from J, leaving 11 bases between them. CDR3 protein: CASRFRGVNTEAFF. In DNA, the CDR3 is TGTGCCAGCAGGTTCAGGGGTGTGAACACTGAAGCTTTCTTT.

The chain combines TRBV27 with TRBJ2-3; 10 bases line up with TRBD2. This CDR3 is built from 15 residues. V was pared by 6 bases and J by 5 bases, with 8 bases of the junction left unmatched. From germline, CDR1 is MNHEY and CDR2 SMNVEV (reference sequence). Here the CDR3 DNA reads TGTGCCAGCAGAGCGGGGGGGCCGCGAAGAGATACGCAGTATTTT. Its translation is CASRAGGPRRDTQYF.